The clone carrying this TCR beta chain has only a few counts. This sample is drawn from a study of shared clonotypes between healthy human individuals. The overall study: Three CD4 naive, three CD4 memory, two CD8 naive and one CD8 memory plate were used per donor.

Naive CD8 cells comprised CD45RO-negative, CCR7-positively selected cells, excluding terminally differentiated effector memory CD45RA+ cells. The method was immunoSEQ multiplex PCR; TCRdb's version includes in-frame clones alone and lacks a portion of them. Altogether around 640,000 clones are present, about 95% being singletons, with the ten largest covering about 0.11%. This TCR was recovered from a woman between 25 and 40 years old in good health. The sequenced sample consisted of naive CD8+ T cells sorted from blood.

The CDR3 spells CASSLWGSPQPQHF. DNA for the CDR3: TGTGCCAGCAGCTTGTGGGGCAGCCCTCAGCCCCAGCATTTT. The rearrangement uses TRBV5-4 and TRBJ1-5; the D gene is possibly TRBD1 (5 bases). V lost 1 base, J lost 6 bases, and 11 bases lay in between. CDR3 length: 14 amino acids. Germline V gene data show CDR1 as SGHNT and CDR2 as YYREEE (reference sequence).